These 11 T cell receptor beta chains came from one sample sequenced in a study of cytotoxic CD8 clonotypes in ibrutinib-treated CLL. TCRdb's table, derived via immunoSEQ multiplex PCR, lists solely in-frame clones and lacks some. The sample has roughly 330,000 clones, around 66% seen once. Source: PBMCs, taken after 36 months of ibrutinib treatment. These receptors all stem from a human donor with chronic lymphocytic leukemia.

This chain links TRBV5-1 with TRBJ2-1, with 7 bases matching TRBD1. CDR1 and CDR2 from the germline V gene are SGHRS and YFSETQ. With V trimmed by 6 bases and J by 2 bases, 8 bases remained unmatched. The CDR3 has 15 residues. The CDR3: CASTRTGAPYNEQFF. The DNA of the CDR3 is TGCGCCAGCACCAGAACAGGGGCGCCCTACAATGAGCAGTTCTTC.

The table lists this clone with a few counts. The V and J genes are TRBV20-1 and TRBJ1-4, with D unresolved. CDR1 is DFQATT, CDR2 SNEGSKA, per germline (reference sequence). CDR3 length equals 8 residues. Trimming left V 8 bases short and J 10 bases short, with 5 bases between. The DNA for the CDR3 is TGCAGTATAGGAAAACTGTTTTTT. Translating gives CSIGKLFF.

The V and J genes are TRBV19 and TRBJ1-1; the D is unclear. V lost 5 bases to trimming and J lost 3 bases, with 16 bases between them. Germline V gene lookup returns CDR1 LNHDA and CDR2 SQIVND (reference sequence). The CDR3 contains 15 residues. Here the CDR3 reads CASSSLFSLYTEAFF. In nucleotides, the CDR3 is TGTGCCAGTAGTTCCCTTTTCTCACTCTACACTGAAGCTTTCTTT.

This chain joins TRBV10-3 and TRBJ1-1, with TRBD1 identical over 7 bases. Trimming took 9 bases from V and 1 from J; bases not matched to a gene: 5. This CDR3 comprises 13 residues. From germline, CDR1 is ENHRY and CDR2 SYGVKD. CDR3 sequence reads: CAISRQGNTEAFF. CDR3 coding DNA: TGTGCCATTTCGAGACAGGGGAACACTGAAGCTTTCTTT.

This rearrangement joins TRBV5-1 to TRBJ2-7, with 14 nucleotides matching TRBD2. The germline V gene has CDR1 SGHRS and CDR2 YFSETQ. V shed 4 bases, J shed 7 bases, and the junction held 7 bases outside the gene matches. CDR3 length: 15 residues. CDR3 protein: CASSSGTSGSVEQYF. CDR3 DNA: TGCGCCAGCAGCAGCGGGACTAGCGGGAGCGTTGAGCAGTACTTC.

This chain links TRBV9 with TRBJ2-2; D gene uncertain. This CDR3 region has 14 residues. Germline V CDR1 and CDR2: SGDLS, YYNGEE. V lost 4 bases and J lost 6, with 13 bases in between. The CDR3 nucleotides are TGTGCCAGCAGCCGGGCCACAGACGCCGGGGAGCTGTTTTTT. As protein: CASSRATDAGELFF. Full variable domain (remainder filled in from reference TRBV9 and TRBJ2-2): DSGVTQTPKHLITATGQRVTLRCSPRSGDLSVYWYQQSLDQGLQFLIQYYNGEERAKGNILERFSAQQFPDLHSELNLSSLELGDSALYFCASSRATDAGELFFGEGSRLTVL.

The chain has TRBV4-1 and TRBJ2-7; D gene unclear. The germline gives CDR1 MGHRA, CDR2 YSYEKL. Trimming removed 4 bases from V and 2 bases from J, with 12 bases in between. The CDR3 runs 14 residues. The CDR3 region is CASSPYSRAYEQYF. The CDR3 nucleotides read TGCGCCAGCAGCCCCTACTCGCGAGCCTACGAGCAGTACTTC.

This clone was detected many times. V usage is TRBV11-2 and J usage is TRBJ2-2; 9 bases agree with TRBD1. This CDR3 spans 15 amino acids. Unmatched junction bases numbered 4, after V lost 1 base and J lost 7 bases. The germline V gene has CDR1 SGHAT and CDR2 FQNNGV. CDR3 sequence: CASSLVGQGHGELFF. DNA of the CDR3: TGTGCCAGCAGCTTAGTAGGACAGGGGCACGGGGAGCTGTTTTTT.

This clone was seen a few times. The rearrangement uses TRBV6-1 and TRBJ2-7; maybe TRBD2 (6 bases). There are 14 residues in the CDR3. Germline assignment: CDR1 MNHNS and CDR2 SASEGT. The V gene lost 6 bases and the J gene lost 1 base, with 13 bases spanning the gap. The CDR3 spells CASSLALESYEQYF. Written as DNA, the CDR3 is TGTGCCAGCAGCCTAGCGCTAGAGTCCTACGAGCAGTACTTC.

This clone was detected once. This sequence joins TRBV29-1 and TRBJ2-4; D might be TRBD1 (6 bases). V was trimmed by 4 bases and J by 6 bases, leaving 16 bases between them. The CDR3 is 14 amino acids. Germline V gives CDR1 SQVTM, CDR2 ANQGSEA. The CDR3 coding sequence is TGCAGCGTTGGTGGTAGGGGCAGGGGAAACATTCAGTACTTC. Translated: CSVGGRGRGNIQYF.

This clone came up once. DNA of the CDR3: TGTGCCAGCAGCTTAGCGCCAGACGGCGGGGGCAATCAGCCCCAGCATTTT. Its translation: CASSLAPDGGGNQPQHF. The chain links TRBV7-2 to TRBJ1-5; D gene unclear. Germline V gene lookup returns CDR1 SGHTA and CDR2 FQGNSA. The CDR3 contains 17 residues. V was cut by 0 bases and J by 2 bases, with 14 bases left in between.